One and the same sample provided the 21 T cell receptor beta chains below, sequenced in a study of blood T cell repertoires in COVID-19. Only in-frame clones appear in the TCRdb table, and some are missing; sequencing was by immunoSEQ multiplex PCR. The sample lists a few hundred thousand clones, about 87% occurring once. The material sequenced was PBMCs or T cells enriched from blood (not recorded which). The receptors derive from a woman aged 45-65 years who had recovered from COVID-19.

Only a few counts were recorded for this clone. The chain uses TRBV11-2 and TRBJ1-3; 9 bases agree with TRBD1. The CDR3 sequence is 16 residues long. V trimming: 4 bases; J trimming: 4 bases; junction bases outside the gene matches: 8. CDR1 SGHAT and CDR2 FQNNGV come from the germline V gene. The CDR3 protein is CASSWEAGQGGNTIYF. The CDR3, as DNA: TGTGCCAGCAGCTGGGAGGCGGGACAGGGAGGAAACACCATATATTTT.

The chain employs TRBV7-3 and TRBJ1-1; maybe TRBD1 (5 bases). This CDR3 has 14 amino acids. The V end lost 3 bases, the J end lost 0 bases, and 8 bases lay between the germline ends. From germline, CDR1 is SGHTA and CDR2 FQGTGA. Written as DNA, the CDR3 is TGTGCCAGCAGCTTGGAGGGGATGAACACTGAAGCTTTCTTT. Translated, it gives CASSLEGMNTEAFF.

This chain links TRBV24-1 with TRBJ2-5, with unresolved D. The CDR3 covers 13 residues. Trimming took off 6 bases at V and 1 base at J, with 8 bases between the two ends. Germline V gives CDR1 KGHDR, CDR2 SFDVKD. CDR3 residues: CATSSGGQETQYF. The DNA of the CDR3 is TGTGCCACCAGTTCCGGCGGCCAAGAGACCCAGTACTTC.

This clone appeared a single time. The CDR3 spells CASAIQGVQETQYF. Written as DNA, the CDR3 is TGCGCCAGCGCCATACAGGGTGTACAAGAGACCCAGTACTTC. The V call is TRBV5-1, the J call TRBJ2-5, with D possibly matching TRBD1 (6 bases). Germline CDR1 and CDR2: SGHRS and YFSETQ. The length of the CDR3 is 14 residues. The V end was cut by 7 bases, the J end by 2 bases, with 15 bases between.

This clone has a single count. The chain carries TRBV19 and TRBJ1-2; 8 bases align to TRBD1. The CDR3 length is 15 residues. V trimming: 7 bases; J trimming: 2 bases; junction bases outside the gene matches: 9. Germline V gene sequence: CDR1 LNHDA, CDR2 SQIVND (reference sequence). CDR3 residues: CASTPRTGWNYGYTF. The CDR3 coding sequence is TGTGCCAGTACCCCACGGACAGGGTGGAACTATGGCTACACCTTC.

A single count supports this clone. The chain combines TRBV19 with TRBJ1-5, with D uncertain. Between the trimmed V and J ends, which lost 1 base and 2 bases, there was a span of 6 bases. CDR1 is LNHDA and CDR2 is SQIVND in the germline V gene (reference sequence). There are 14 residues in the CDR3. In DNA, the CDR3 is TGTGCCAGTAGTATAGGGTCGGGCAATCAGCCCCAGCATTTT. Its translation is CASSIGSGNQPQHF. Using reference TRBV19 and TRBJ1-5 for the parts outside the CDR3, the full variable domain is DGGITQSPKYLFRKEGQNVTLSCEQNLNHDAMYWYRQDPGQGLRLIYYSQIVNDFQKGDIAEGYSVSREKKESFPLTVTSAQKNPTAFYLCASSIGSGNQPQHFGDGTRLSIL.

This clone has just a few counts. This chain joins TRBV28 and TRBJ1-2; 12 bases align to TRBD1. The V gene's germline CDR1 is MDHEN and CDR2 SYDVKM. Germline trimming cut 2 bases from V and 8 bases from J; bases unmatched to any gene: 9. The CDR3 has 16 amino acids. CDR3 loop: CASSLVGQGATGGYTF. DNA for the CDR3: TGTGCCAGCAGTTTAGTGGGACAGGGGGCGACCGGCGGCTACACCTTC.

This clone was detected once. The chain is built from TRBV9 and TRBJ2-1; D may be TRBD1 (5 bases). CDR1 SGDLS and CDR2 YYNGEE come from the germline V gene. The CDR3 loop spans 16 amino acids. Trimming removed 0 bases at V and 12 bases at J, with 22 bases between. CDR3 bases: TGTGCCAGCAGCGTAGATGATACGGGTACGATAAGGGGGCAGTTCTTC. Translation: CASSVDDTGTIRGQFF.

The CDR3 coding sequence is TGTGCCAGCAGCGTAGCTACACTAGCGGGAGCCAATGAGCAGTTCTTC. It encodes CASSVATLAGANEQFF. The chain links TRBV9 to TRBJ2-1, with TRBD2 identical over 11 bases. Germline CDR1 SGDLS, CDR2 YYNGEE. J lost 6 bases, V lost 0 bases, and 5 bases had no gene match. The CDR3 totals 16 residues.

On this clone itself: The germline gene is not matched at one end of the junction; a read error may be the cause. The chain combines TRBV6-6 with TRBJ2-7; D is possibly TRBD1 (5 bases). CDR1 is MNHNY, CDR2 SVGAGI, per germline (reference sequence). The CDR3 loop spans 14 amino acids. CDR3 coding DNA: TGTGCCTGCAGCCAACTTCAGGGCCCCTACGAGCAGTACTTC. It is translated as CACSQLQGPYEQYF.

The chain combines TRBV6-6 with TRBJ2-5; TRBD1 matches at 8 bases. Trimming cost V 5 bases and J 4 bases; bases outside gene matches: 9. Per the germline V gene, CDR1 is MNHNY and CDR2 is SVGAGI (reference sequence). The CDR3 contains 15 residues. The CDR3 loop reads CASSALGRGPETQYF. The CDR3 bases are TGTGCCAGCAGTGCTCTTGGCAGGGGGCCAGAGACCCAGTACTTC.

This rearrangement joins TRBV30 to TRBJ2-2; D uncertain. The germline gives CDR1 GTSNPN, CDR2 SVGIG (reference sequence). This CDR3 region has 12 residues. Trimming removed 2 bases from V and 6 bases from J, with 7 bases in between. The CDR3 DNA reads TGTGCCTGGAGTCCTACGTCCGGGGAGCTGTTTTTT. The encoded protein is CAWSPTSGELFF.

The chain couples TRBV14 to TRBJ1-4; no reliable D call. This CDR3 is 15 amino acids long. Germline loops: CDR1 SGHDN, CDR2 FVKESK. Trimming shortened V by 4 bases and J by 1 base, and 10 bases separated the two germline ends. CDR3 sequence reads: CASSLRQGTNEKLFF. The DNA for the CDR3 is TGTGCCAGCAGCCTGCGACAAGGAACTAATGAAAAACTGTTTTTT. Variable domain in full (rest from reference TRBV14 and TRBJ1-4): EAGVTQFPSHSVIEKGQTVTLRCDPISGHDNLYWYRRVMGKEIKFLLHFVKESKQDESGMPNNRFLAERTGGTYSTLKVQPAELEDSGVYFCASSLRQGTNEKLFFGSGTQLSVL.

CDR3 nucleotide sequence: TGTGCCAGCAGCCGACCGACAGGGGCAGGCACTGAAGCTTTCTTT. Its protein product is CASSRPTGAGTEAFF. This chain connects TRBV16 to TRBJ1-1; 8 bases fit TRBD1. Germline values: CDR1 KGHSY, CDR2 FQNENV. Trimming at V came to 4 bases and at J to 4 bases, leaving 8 bases not matched to a gene. The CDR3 totals 15 residues.

The gene calls are TRBV7-8 and TRBJ1-2; D possibly corresponds to TRBD1 (6 bases). The CDR3 consists of 17 residues. Germline values: CDR1 SGHVS, CDR2 FQNEAQ. With 5 bases removed from V and 7 bases from J, the gap between germline ends came to 26 bases. In DNA form, the CDR3 reads TGTGCCAGCAGCACTAGACCAGGAGATGCCAGGGGTAGTGGCTACACCTTC. Translating gives CASSTRPGDARGSGYTF.

DNA of the CDR3: TGTGCCAGCAGTTTTGAGGGGGTCTCTACTGAAGCTTTCTTT. This sequence encodes CASSFEGVSTEAFF. The J gene is TRBJ1-1, the V gene TRBV28, with D possibly TRBD1 on 6 matching bases. CDR1 MDHEN and CDR2 SYDVKM come from the germline V gene. V lost 3 bases to trimming and J lost 5 bases, with 13 bases between them. The CDR3 has 14 amino acids.

The gene calls are TRBV24-1 and TRBJ2-5, with D perhaps TRBD2 (6 bases). Germline lookup yields CDR1 KGHDR and CDR2 SFDVKD. The CDR3 consists of 13 residues. The V end was cut by 6 bases, the J end by 7 bases, with 14 bases between. The CDR3 protein is CATSIRDLGTQYF. The CDR3 DNA reads TGTGCCACCAGTATTAGGGACTTAGGGACCCAGTACTTC.

V and J are TRBV7-2 and TRBJ2-7; TRBD2 is a possible D gene (6 bases). Trimming left V 5 bases short and J 3 bases short, with 17 bases between. The CDR3 sequence is 15 residues long. CDR1 and CDR2 from the germline V gene are SGHTA and FQGNSA. The CDR3 region has the DNA TGTGCCAGCAGCCCCCAGGCGGGGTTGGGCTACGAGCAGTACTTC. This encodes CASSPQAGLGYEQYF. Full variable domain (remainder filled in from reference TRBV7-2 and TRBJ2-7): GAGVSQSPSNKVTEKGKDVELRCDPISGHTALYWYRQSLGQGLEFLIYFQGNSAPDKSGLPSDRFSAERTGGSVSTLTIQRTQQEDSAVYLCASSPQAGLGYEQYFGPGTRLTVT.

The V and J genes are TRBV7-6 and TRBJ1-3; maybe TRBD1 (5 bases). The CDR3 length is 16 residues. Germline CDR1 and CDR2: SGHVS and FNYEAQ. Trimming left V 5 bases short and J 0 bases short, with 14 bases between. The CDR3 spells CASSLYGGNSGNTIYF. DNA of the CDR3: TGTGCCAGCAGCCTCTACGGGGGGAACTCTGGAAACACCATATATTTT.

This rearrangement joins TRBV11-2 to TRBJ1-5, with D hard to call. Trimming shortened V by 1 base and J by 1 base, and 8 bases separated the two germline ends. This CDR3 spans 15 amino acids. The V gene's germline CDR1 is SGHAT and CDR2 FQNNGV. CDR3 in DNA: TGTGCCAGCAGCTTAGCTGGCGGGAGCAATCAGCCCCAGCATTTT. Amino acids: CASSLAGGSNQPQHF. The complete variable domain, with remaining parts taken from reference TRBV11-2 and TRBJ1-5, reads EAGVAQSPRYKIIEKRQSVAFWCNPISGHATLYWYQQILGQGPKLLIQFQNNGVVDDSQLPKDRFSAERLKGVDSTLKIQPAKLEDSAVYLCASSLAGGSNQPQHFGDGTRLSIL.

This clone was counted a single time. The J gene is TRBJ1-4, the V gene TRBV11-3; D uncertain. Deletions cut 0 bases from V and 7 bases from J, with 9 bases between. In germline, CDR1 is SGHNT, CDR2 YENEEA. The CDR3 has 14 residues. The CDR3 DNA reads as TGTGCCAGCAGCTTAGAAGGGAGGTGTGAAAAACTGTTTTTT. Encoded protein: CASSLEGRCEKLFF.